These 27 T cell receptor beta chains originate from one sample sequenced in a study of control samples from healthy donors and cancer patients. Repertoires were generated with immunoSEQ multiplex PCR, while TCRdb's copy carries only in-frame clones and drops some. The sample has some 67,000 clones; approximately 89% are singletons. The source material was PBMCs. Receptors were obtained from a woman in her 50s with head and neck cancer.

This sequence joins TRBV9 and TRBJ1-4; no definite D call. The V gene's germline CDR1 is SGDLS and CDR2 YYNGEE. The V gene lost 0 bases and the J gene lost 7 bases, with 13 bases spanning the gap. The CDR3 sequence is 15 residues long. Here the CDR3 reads CASSVDWSPGEKLFF. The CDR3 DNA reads TGTGCCAGCAGCGTAGACTGGTCCCCGGGTGAAAAACTGTTTTTT.

CDR3 DNA: TGTGCCAGCAGTCGAGGGGCTAGCGTAGCCGGGCATGAGCAGTTCTTC. Protein product: CASSRGASVAGHEQFF. The V and J genes are TRBV28 and TRBJ2-1; D may be TRBD2 (6 bases). The V gene lost 5 bases and the J gene lost 8 bases, with 22 bases spanning the gap. There are 16 residues in the CDR3. Germline V gene lookup returns CDR1 MDHEN and CDR2 SYDVKM.

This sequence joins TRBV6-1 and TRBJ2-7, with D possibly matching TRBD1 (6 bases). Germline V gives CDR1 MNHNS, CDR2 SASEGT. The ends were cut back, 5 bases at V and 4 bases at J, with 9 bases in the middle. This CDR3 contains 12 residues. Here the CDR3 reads CASSKQGYEQYF. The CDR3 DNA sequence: TGTGCCAGCAGTAAACAGGGATACGAGCAGTACTTC.

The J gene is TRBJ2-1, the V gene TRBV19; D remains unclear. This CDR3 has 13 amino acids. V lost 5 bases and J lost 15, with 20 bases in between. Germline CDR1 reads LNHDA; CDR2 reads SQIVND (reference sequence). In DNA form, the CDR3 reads TGTGCCAGTAGTTCCTCCGGGCCCACCGGTGGGTTCTTC. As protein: CASSSSGPTGGFF. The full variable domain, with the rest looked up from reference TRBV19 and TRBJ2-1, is DGGITQSPKYLFRKEGQNVTLSCEQNLNHDAMYWYRQDPGQGLRLIYYSQIVNDFQKGDIAEGYSVSREKKESFPLTVTSAQKNPTAFYLCASSSSGPTGGFFGPGTRLTVL.

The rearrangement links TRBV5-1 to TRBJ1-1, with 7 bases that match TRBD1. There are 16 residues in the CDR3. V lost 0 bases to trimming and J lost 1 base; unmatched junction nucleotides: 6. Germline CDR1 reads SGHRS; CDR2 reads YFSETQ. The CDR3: CASSLDPGQRNTEAFF. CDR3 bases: TGCGCCAGCAGCTTGGACCCGGGACAGCGGAACACTGAAGCTTTCTTT.

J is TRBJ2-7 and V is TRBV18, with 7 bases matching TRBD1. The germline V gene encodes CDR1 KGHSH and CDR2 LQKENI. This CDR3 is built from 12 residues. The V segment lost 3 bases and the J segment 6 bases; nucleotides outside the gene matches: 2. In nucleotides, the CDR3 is TGTGCCAGCTCACCGACAGGGCCCGAGCAGTACTTC. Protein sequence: CASSPTGPEQYF. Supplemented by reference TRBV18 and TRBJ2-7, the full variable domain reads NAGVMQNPRHLVRRRGQEARLRCSPMKGHSHVYWYRQLPEEGLKFMVYLQKENIIDESGMPKERFSAEFPKEGPSILRIQQVVRGDSAAYFCASSPTGPEQYFGPGTRLTVT.

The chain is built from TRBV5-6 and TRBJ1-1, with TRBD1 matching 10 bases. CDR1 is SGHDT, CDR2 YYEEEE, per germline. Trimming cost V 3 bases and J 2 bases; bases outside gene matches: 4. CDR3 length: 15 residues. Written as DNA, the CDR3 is TGTGCCAGCAGCTCGACAGGGGGCAGAAACACTGAAGCTTTCTTT. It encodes CASSSTGGRNTEAFF.

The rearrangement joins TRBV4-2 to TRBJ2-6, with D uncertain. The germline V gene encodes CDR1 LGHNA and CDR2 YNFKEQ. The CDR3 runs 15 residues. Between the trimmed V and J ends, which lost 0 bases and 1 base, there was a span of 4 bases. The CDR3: CASSQDRSGANVLTF. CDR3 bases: TGTGCCAGCAGCCAAGATAGGTCTGGGGCCAACGTCCTGACTTTC.

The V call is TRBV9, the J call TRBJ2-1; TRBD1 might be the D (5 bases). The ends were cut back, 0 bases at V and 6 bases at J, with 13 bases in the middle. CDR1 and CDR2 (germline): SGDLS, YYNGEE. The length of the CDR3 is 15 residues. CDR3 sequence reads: CASSVGKVRVNEQFF. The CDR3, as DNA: TGTGCCAGCAGCGTAGGAAAGGTCAGGGTCAATGAGCAGTTCTTC. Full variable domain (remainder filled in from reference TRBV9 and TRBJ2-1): DSGVTQTPKHLITATGQRVTLRCSPRSGDLSVYWYQQSLDQGLQFLIQYYNGEERAKGNILERFSAQQFPDLHSELNLSSLELGDSALYFCASSVGKVRVNEQFFGPGTRLTVL.

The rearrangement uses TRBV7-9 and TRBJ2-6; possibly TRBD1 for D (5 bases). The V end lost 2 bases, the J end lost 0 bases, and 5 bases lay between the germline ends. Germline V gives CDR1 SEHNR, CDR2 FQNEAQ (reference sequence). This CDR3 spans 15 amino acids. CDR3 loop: CASSLTGSGANVLTF. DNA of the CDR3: TGTGCCAGCAGCTTAACAGGCTCTGGGGCCAACGTCCTGACTTTC.

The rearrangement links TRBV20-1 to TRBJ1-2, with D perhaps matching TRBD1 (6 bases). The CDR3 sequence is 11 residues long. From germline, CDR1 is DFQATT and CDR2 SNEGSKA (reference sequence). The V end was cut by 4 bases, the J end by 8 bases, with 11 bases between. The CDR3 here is CSATHREGYTF. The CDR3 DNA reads TGCAGTGCTACCCACAGGGAAGGCTACACCTTC.

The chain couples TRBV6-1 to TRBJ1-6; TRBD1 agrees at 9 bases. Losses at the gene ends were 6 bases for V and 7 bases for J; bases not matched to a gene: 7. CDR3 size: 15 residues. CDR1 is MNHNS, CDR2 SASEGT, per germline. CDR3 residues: CASRPPGQGNSPLHF. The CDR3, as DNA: TGTGCCAGCAGACCACCGGGACAGGGAAATTCACCCCTCCACTTT.

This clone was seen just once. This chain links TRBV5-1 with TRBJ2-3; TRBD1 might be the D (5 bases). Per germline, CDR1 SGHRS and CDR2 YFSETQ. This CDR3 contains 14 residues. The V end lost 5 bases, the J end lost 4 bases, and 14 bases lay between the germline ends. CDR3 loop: CASSTQGSPDTQYF. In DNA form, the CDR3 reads TGCGCCAGCAGTACCCAGGGCTCCCCAGATACGCAGTATTTT. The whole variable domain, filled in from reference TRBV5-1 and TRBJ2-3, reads KAGVTQTPRYLIKTRGQQVTLSCSPISGHRSVSWYQQTPGQGLQFLFEYFSETQRNKGNFPGRFSGRQFSNSRSEMNVSTLELGDSALYLCASSTQGSPDTQYFGPGTRLTVL.

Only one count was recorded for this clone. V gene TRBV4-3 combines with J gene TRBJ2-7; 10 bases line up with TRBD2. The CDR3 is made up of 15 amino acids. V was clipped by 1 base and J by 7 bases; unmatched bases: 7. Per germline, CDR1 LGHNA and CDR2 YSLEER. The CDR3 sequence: CASSQGLAGAREQYF. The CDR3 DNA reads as TGCGCCAGCAGCCAAGGTCTAGCGGGGGCCCGGGAGCAGTACTTC.

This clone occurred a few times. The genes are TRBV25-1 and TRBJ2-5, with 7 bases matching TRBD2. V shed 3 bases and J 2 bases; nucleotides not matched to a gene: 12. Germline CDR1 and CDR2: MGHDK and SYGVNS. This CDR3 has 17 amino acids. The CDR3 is CASSEAGESWGQETQYF. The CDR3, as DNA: TGTGCCAGCAGTGAGGCGGGGGAATCCTGGGGGCAAGAGACCCAGTACTTC. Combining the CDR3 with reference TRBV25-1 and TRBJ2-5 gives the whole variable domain EADIYQTPRYLVIGTGKKITLECSQTMGHDKMYWYQQDPGMELHLIHYSYGVNSTEKGDLSSESTVSRIRTEHFPLTLESARPSHTSQYLCASSEAGESWGQETQYFGPGTRLLVL.

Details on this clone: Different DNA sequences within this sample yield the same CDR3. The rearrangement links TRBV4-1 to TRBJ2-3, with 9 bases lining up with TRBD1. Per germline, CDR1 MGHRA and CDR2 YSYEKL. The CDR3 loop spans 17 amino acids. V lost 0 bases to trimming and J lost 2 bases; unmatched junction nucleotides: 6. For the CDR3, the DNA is TGCGCCAGCAGCCAAGAGGGGACAGGGACCCTCACAGATACGCAGTATTTT. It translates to CASSQEGTGTLTDTQYF.

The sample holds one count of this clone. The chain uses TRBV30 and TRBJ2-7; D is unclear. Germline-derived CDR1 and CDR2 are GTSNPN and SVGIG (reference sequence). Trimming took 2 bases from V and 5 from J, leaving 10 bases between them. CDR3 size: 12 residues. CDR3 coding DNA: TGTGCCTGGAGTTCCTTTAAAGACGAGCAGTACTTC. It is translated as CAWSSFKDEQYF. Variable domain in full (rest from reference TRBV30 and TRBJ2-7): SQTIHQWPATLVQPVGSPLSLECTVEGTSNPNLYWYRQAAGRGLQLLFYSVGIGQISSEVPQNLSASRPQDRQFILSSKKLLLSDSGFYLCAWSSFKDEQYFGPGTRLTVT.

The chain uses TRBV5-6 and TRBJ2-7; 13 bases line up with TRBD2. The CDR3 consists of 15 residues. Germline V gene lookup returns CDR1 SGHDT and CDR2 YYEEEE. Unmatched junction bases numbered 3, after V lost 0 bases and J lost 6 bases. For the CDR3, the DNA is TGTGCCAGCAGCTTGGGACTAGCGGGGGGACGCGAGCAGTACTTC. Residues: CASSLGLAGGREQYF. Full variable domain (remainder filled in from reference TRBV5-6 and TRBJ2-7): DAGVTQSPTHLIKTRGQQVTLRCSPKSGHDTVSWYQQALGQGPQFIFQYYEEEERQRGNFPDRFSGHQFPNYSSELNVNALLLGDSALYLCASSLGLAGGREQYFGPGTRLTVT.

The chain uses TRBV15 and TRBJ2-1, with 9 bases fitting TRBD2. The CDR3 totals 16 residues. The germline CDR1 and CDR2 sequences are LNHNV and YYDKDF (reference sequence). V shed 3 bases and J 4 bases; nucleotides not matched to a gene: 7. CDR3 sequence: CATSSAGTSNYNEQFF. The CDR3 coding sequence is TGTGCCACCAGCAGCGCCGGGACTAGCAATTACAATGAGCAGTTCTTC.

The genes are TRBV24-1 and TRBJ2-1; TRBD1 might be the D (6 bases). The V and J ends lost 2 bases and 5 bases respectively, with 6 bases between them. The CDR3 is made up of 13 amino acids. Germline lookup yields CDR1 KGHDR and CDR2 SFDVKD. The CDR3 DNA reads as TGTGCCACCAGTGATTACAGGGACAATGAGCAGTTCTTC. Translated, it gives CATSDYRDNEQFF.

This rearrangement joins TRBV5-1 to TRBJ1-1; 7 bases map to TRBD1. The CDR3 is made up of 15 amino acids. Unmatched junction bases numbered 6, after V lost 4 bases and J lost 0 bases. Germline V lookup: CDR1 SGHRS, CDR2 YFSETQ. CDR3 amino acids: CASSHRTGLNTEAFF. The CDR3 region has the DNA TGCGCCAGCAGCCACCGGACAGGACTGAACACTGAAGCTTTCTTT.

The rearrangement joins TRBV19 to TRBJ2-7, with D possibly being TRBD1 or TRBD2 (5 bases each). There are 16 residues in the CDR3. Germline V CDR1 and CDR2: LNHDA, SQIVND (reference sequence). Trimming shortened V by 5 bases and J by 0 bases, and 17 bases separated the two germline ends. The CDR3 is CASSANLGTASYEQYF. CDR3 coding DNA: TGTGCCAGTAGTGCCAACCTCGGGACGGCCTCCTACGAGCAGTACTTC. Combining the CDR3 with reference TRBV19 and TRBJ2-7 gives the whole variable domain DGGITQSPKYLFRKEGQNVTLSCEQNLNHDAMYWYRQDPGQGLRLIYYSQIVNDFQKGDIAEGYSVSREKKESFPLTVTSAQKNPTAFYLCASSANLGTASYEQYFGPGTRLTVT.

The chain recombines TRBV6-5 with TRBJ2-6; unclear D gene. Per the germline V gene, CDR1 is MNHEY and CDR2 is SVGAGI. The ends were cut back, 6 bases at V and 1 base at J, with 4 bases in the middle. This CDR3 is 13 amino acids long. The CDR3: CASRGSGANVLTF. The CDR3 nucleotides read TGTGCCAGCAGAGGATCTGGGGCCAACGTCCTGACTTTC.

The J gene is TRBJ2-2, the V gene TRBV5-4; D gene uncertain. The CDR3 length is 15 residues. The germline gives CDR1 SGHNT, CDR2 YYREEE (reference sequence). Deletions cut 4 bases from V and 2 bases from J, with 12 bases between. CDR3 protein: CASSQDGKNTGELFF. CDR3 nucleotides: TGTGCCAGCAGCCAGGACGGAAAAAACACCGGGGAGCTGTTTTTT.

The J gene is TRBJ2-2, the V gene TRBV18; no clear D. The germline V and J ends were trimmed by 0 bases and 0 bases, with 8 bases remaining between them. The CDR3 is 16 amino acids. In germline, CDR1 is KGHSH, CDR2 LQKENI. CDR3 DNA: TGTGCCAGCTCACCACCTAAGCATCCGAACACCGGGGAGCTGTTTTTT. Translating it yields CASSPPKHPNTGELFF.

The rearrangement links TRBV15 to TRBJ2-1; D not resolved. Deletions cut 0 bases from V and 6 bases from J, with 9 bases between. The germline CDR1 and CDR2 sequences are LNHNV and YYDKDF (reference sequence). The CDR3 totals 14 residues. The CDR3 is CATSRDLTINEQFF. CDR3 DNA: TGTGCCACCAGCAGAGATTTGACCATCAATGAGCAGTTCTTC.

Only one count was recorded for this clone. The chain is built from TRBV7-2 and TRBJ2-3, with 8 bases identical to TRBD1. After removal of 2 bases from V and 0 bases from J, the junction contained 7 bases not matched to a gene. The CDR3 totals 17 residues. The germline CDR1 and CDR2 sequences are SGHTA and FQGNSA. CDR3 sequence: CASSLQTTGGSTDTQYF. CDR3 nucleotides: TGTGCCAGCAGCTTACAGACCACAGGGGGTAGCACAGATACGCAGTATTTT.